This passage covers 8 T cell receptor beta chains from one sample sequenced in a study of T cells after yellow fever vaccination. MiXCR was run by TCRdb on the 5' RACE reads, yielding one entry per CDR3 protein. The sample includes approximately 510,000 distinct CDR3 sequences, around a fifth of them seen just once. The material was PBMCs, obtained roughly 20 days after the first yellow fever vaccination. These receptors were obtained from a man aged 18 to 29 who received the YFV17D yellow fever vaccine.

This clonotype was observed a few times. This chain links TRBV5-1 with TRBJ1-1; D uncertain. CDR1 is SGHRS, CDR2 YFSETQ, per germline. Trimming shortened V by 5 bases and J by 2 bases, and 13 bases separated the two germline ends. This CDR3 is 14 amino acids long. The DNA for the CDR3 is TGCGCCAGCAGGAGCGACGTGATTAACACTGAAGCTTTCTTT. Its protein is CASRSDVINTEAFF.

This clonotype was found a few times. The chain joins TRBV3-1 to TRBJ2-3; no reliable D call. The CDR3 length is 16 residues. Trimming removed 5 bases from V and 5 bases from J, with 20 bases in between. The germline CDR1 and CDR2 sequences are LGHDT and YNNKEL (reference sequence). The CDR3 spells CASSFGPPPTGDTQYF. CDR3 DNA sequence: TGTGCCAGCAGCTTCGGACCCCCCCCGACTGGAGATACGCAGTATTTT.

The chain couples TRBV9 to TRBJ2-7, with D unresolved. Deletions cut 0 bases from V and 1 base from J, with 14 bases between. Germline values: CDR1 SGDLS, CDR2 YYNGEE. The CDR3 sequence is 16 residues long. In DNA, the CDR3 is TGTGCCAGCAGCGTAGGTGGCGTCGCCACGTCCTACGAGCAGTACTTC. Translated: CASSVGGVATSYEQYF. The full variable domain, its missing parts supplied by reference TRBV9 and TRBJ2-7, is DSGVTQTPKHLITATGQRVTLRCSPRSGDLSVYWYQQSLDQGLQFLIQYYNGEERAKGNILERFSAQQFPDLHSELNLSSLELGDSALYFCASSVGGVATSYEQYFGPGTRLTVT.

This clonotype turned up a few times. The chain is built from TRBV10-3 and TRBJ2-1; D is ambiguous. The CDR3 extends over 11 amino acids. Germline CDR1 ENHRY, CDR2 SYGVKD. The V gene lost 10 bases and the J gene lost 3 bases, with 7 bases spanning the gap. The chain's CDR3 is CATNSYNEQFF. In nucleotides, the CDR3 is TGTGCCACTAACAGCTACAATGAGCAGTTCTTC.

This clonotype was seen only a few times. The chain carries TRBV5-1 and TRBJ2-7, with 9 bases identical to TRBD1. J lost 6 bases, V lost 3 bases, and 10 bases had no gene match. This CDR3 contains 15 residues. CDR1 and CDR2 (germline): SGHRS, YFSETQ. CDR3: CASSSGQGKESEQYF. CDR3 sequence (DNA): TGCGCCAGCAGCTCCGGACAGGGGAAAGAGAGCGAGCAGTACTTC.

This clonotype occurred a few times. The chain is built from TRBV11-2 and TRBJ2-1; D call uncertain. Germline V gives CDR1 SGHAT, CDR2 FQNNGV. With 3 bases removed from V and 5 bases from J, the gap between germline ends came to 11 bases. The CDR3 runs to 14 residues. In DNA, the CDR3 is TGTGCCAGCAGCTTGATTTTCCGCAACAATGAGCAGTTCTTC. It encodes CASSLIFRNNEQFF.

V and J are TRBV3-1 and TRBJ2-7; D is possibly TRBD2 (5 bases). V was trimmed by 0 bases and J by 5 bases, leaving 11 bases between them. This CDR3 is 14 amino acids long. Per the germline V gene, CDR1 is LGHDT and CDR2 is YNNKEL (reference sequence). Here the CDR3 DNA reads TGTGCCAGCAGCCAAGATCTAGATAGCGACGAGCAGTACTTC. It specifies CASSQDLDSDEQYF.

There are a few counts of this clonotype. The V and J genes are TRBV4-3 and TRBJ1-1, with TRBD1 matching over 7 bases. The V segment lost 1 base and the J segment 6 bases; nucleotides outside the gene matches: 8. Germline V lookup: CDR1 LGHNA, CDR2 YSLEER. CDR3 length: 15 residues. For the CDR3, the DNA is TGCGCCAGCAGCCAAGGCCGACAGGGTTTCCCTGAAGCTTTCTTT. It codes for CASSQGRQGFPEAFF.